This T cell receptor (beta chain) is drawn from a study of T cell repertoires in ileal Crohn's disease. In this sample, this clone turned up a few times. Time point indicated: neoterminal ileum biopsy at postoperative endoscopy, about 6 months after surgery. The table came from immunoSEQ multiplex PCR; TCRdb's copy has only in-frame clones and leaves some out. The sample carries more than 60,000 clones, 70% to 90% recorded once. Looked up from germline, CDR1 is SGHTA and CDR2 is FQGNSA. The length of the CDR3 is 16 residues. The V segment lost 0 bases and the J segment 6 bases; nucleotides outside the gene matches: 6.

The rearrangement uses TRBV7-2 and TRBJ2-7, with 12 positions matching TRBD1. The TCR sequence derives from an adult with Crohn's disease. What was sequenced was ileal tissue. This CDR3 reads CASSLALGQGASEQYF. Here the CDR3 DNA reads TGTGCCAGCAGCTTAGCGCTGGGACAGGGGGCATCCGAGCAGTACTTC.